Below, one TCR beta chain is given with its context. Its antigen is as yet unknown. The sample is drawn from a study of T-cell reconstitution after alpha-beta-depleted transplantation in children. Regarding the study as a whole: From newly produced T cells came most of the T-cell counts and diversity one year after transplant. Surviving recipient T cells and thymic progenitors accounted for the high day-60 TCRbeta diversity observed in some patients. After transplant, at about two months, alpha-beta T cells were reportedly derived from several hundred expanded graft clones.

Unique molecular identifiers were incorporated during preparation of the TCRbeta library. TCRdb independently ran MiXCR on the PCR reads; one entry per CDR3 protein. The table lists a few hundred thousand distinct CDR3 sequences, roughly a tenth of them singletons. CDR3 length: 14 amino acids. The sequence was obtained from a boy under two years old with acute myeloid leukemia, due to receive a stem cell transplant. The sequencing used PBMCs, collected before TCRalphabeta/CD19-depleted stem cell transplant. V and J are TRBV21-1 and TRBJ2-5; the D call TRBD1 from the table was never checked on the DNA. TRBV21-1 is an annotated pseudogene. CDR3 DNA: TGTGCCAGCAGCAAAGCTCAGGGGGGGGAGACCCAGTACTTC. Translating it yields CASSKAQGGETQYF.